One and the same sample provided the 20 T cell receptor beta chains below, sequenced in a study of T cell responses to AZD1222 COVID-19 vaccine. The data were produced by immunoSEQ multiplex PCR, yet TCRdb's version contains in-frame clones alone and is incomplete. Counted here are about 140,000 clones, 85% occurring once; the ten biggest clones make up around 8%. Sample: peripheral blood, taken 28 days after the second dose of the MenACWY control vaccine. These receptors were collected from an adult who received the MenACWY meningococcal vaccine as a control.

The sample holds one count of this clone. Written as DNA, the CDR3 is TGTGCCAGCAGTTTATTTTTAGGGGATATCTCTGGAAACACCATATATTTT. The encoded protein is CASSLFLGDISGNTIYF. The rearrangement links TRBV28 to TRBJ1-3; a possible D gene is TRBD1 (5 bases). Trimming stripped 1 base from V and 0 bases from J, with 13 bases between. The CDR3 is 17 amino acids. Germline V CDR1 and CDR2: MDHEN, SYDVKM.

V gene TRBV7-2 combines with J gene TRBJ1-2; D is ambiguous. The germline V gene encodes CDR1 SGHTA and CDR2 FQGNSA. Trimming pared 1 base from V and 7 bases from J, leaving 4 bases between. This CDR3 is built from 11 residues. The DNA for the CDR3 is TGTGCCAGCAGCTTAGTATCTGGCTACACCTTC. Translated: CASSLVSGYTF.

V and J are TRBV6-2 or TRBV6-3 and TRBJ2-1; a possible D gene is TRBD2 (6 bases). V lost 3 bases, J lost 6 bases, and 12 bases lay in between. Germline V gene sequence: CDR1 MNHEY, CDR2 SVGEGT. The CDR3 is 14 amino acids. CDR3 amino acids: CASSYWRGLNEQFF. CDR3 nucleotide sequence: TGTGCCAGCAGTTATTGGCGGGGTCTCAATGAGCAGTTCTTC.

A single count supports this clone. V gene TRBV4-3 combines with J gene TRBJ2-7, with TRBD2 matching 10 bases. The germline V gene has CDR1 LGHNA and CDR2 YSLEER. With 0 bases clipped from V and 5 bases from J, the junction kept 7 bases outside the gene matches. The CDR3 covers 16 residues. CDR3 region: CASSQDLRLAGDEQYF. CDR3 DNA sequence: TGCGCCAGCAGCCAAGATCTTAGGCTAGCGGGGGACGAGCAGTACTTC.

The chain employs TRBV5-8 and TRBJ2-3; D is unclear. Trimming cost V 5 bases and J 0 bases, with 13 bases left between them. The CDR3 covers 15 residues. Germline assignment: CDR1 SGHTS and CDR2 YDEGEE. DNA of the CDR3: TGTGCCAGCAGACCCGGCAGCTTCAGCACAGATACGCAGTATTTT. Amino acid sequence: CASRPGSFSTDTQYF.

In regard to this clone: The junction and the germline gene differ at one end; a read error may be behind it. The chain is built from TRBV7-9 and TRBJ2-5; no reliable D call. Germline V gives CDR1 SEHNR, CDR2 FQNEAQ (reference sequence). This CDR3 is 10 amino acids long. The CDR3 bases are TGTGCCAGCAGCCCCCTCACTTCAAACTTC. Its protein product is CASSPLTSNF. Using reference TRBV7-9 and TRBJ2-5 for the parts outside the CDR3, the full variable domain is DTGVSQNPRHKITKRGQNVTFRCDPISEHNRLYWYRQTLGQGPEFLTYFQNEAQLEKSRLLSDRFSAERPKGSFSTLEIQRTEQGDSAMYLCASSPLTSNFGPGTRLLVL.

The chain joins TRBV28 to TRBJ1-5; D call uncertain. Trimming shortened V by 7 bases and J by 5 bases, and 9 bases separated the two germline ends. The CDR3 covers 12 residues. The germline V gene encodes CDR1 MDHEN and CDR2 SYDVKM. The CDR3 DNA follows: TGTGCCAGCACCCTGAGGGATCAGCCCCAGCATTTT. Translation: CASTLRDQPQHF.

This chain uses TRBV6-5 with TRBJ2-5, with 8 positions matching TRBD2. J lost 2 bases, V lost 5 bases, and 4 bases had no gene match. This CDR3 contains 14 residues. Looked up from germline, CDR1 is MNHEY and CDR2 is SVGAGI. Here the CDR3 DNA reads TGTGCCAGCAGTCCCGGGGGGGCTCAAGAGACCCAGTACTTC. Translating it yields CASSPGGAQETQYF.

The CDR3 here is CASSLLAGSTDTQYF. The CDR3, as DNA: TGTGCCAGCAGTTTACTAGCGGGGAGCACAGATACGCAGTATTTT. The chain carries TRBV27 and TRBJ2-3; TRBD2 aligns across 9 bases. Trimming removed 2 bases from V and 0 bases from J; junction bases left unmatched: 0. This CDR3 is built from 15 residues. Germline V gene data show CDR1 as MNHEY and CDR2 as SMNVEV (reference sequence).

The chain combines TRBV7-8 with TRBJ2-7, with 7 bases fitting TRBD1. Trimming at V came to 4 bases and at J to 2 bases, leaving 11 bases not matched to a gene. CDR3 length: 16 residues. CDR1 and CDR2 (germline): SGHVS, FQNEAQ. Written as DNA, the CDR3 is TGTGCCAGCAGCTCTAAGAAGACAGGGTACCCCTACGAGCAGTACTTC. This sequence encodes CASSSKKTGYPYEQYF.

This clone appeared once. The chain uses TRBV27 and TRBJ2-1; the match to TRBD2 covers 8 bases. The V gene end was trimmed by 6 bases and the J gene end by 0 bases; junction bases not matched to a gene: 13. The CDR3 totals 18 residues. Germline lookup yields CDR1 MNHEY and CDR2 SMNVEV (reference sequence). CDR3 in amino acids: CASRPKAGANLSYNEQFF. CDR3 in DNA: TGTGCCAGCAGACCTAAAGCGGGAGCCAACCTCTCCTACAATGAGCAGTTCTTC.

The sample holds one count of this clone. The chain is built from TRBV18 and TRBJ1-2; 8 bases fit TRBD1. The CDR3 is made up of 15 amino acids. J was trimmed by 7 bases and V by 2 bases; bases with no gene match: 9. Germline CDR1 KGHSH, CDR2 LQKENI. In nucleotides, the CDR3 is TGTGCCAGCTCACCAGGGACAGGAAATAAGTTTGGCTACACCTTC. This gives the protein CASSPGTGNKFGYTF.

This clone was recorded only once. The junction shows a germline mismatch at one end, possibly a read error. J is TRBJ1-5 and V is TRBV18; no clear D. This CDR3 is 12 amino acids long. Germline-derived CDR1 and CDR2 are KGHSH and LQKENI. The CDR3 region is CASSPSKQPQHF. The CDR3 DNA reads as TGTGCCAGCTCACCAAGCAAGCAGCCCCAGCATTTT.

CDR3 nucleotides: TGTGCCAGCAGCTTATTGGAACGACTCGGGGGGAATACGCAGTATTTT. Its translation: CASSLLERLGGNTQYF. V usage is TRBV7-9 and J usage is TRBJ2-3, with 7 bases that match TRBD2. J gave up 7 bases and V 2 bases, and 12 bases lay outside the gene matches. The CDR3 sequence is 16 residues long. Germline V gene sequence: CDR1 SEHNR, CDR2 FQNEAQ (reference sequence).

This clone was observed a few times. In DNA form, the CDR3 reads TGCGCCAGCAGCTTGGAAACATATGCAGGCTACGAGCAGTACTTC. As protein: CASSLETYAGYEQYF. The gene calls are TRBV5-1 and TRBJ2-7; D gene unclear. The CDR3 sequence is 15 residues long. V dropped 0 bases and J dropped 3 bases, with 13 bases sitting between them. Germline V gives CDR1 SGHRS, CDR2 YFSETQ.

Worth noting for this clone: One end of the junction fails to match germline, which may point to a read error. This chain links TRBV4-3 with TRBJ1-5, with D perhaps matching TRBD1 (6 bases). CDR1 LGHNA and CDR2 YSLEER come from the germline V gene. The CDR3 loop spans 15 amino acids. The CDR3 DNA sequence: TGCGCCAGCAGCCAAGAGGTATCGTCCTGGGACACTGCAAATTTT. This codes for CASSQEVSSWDTANF.

The rearrangement links TRBV19 to TRBJ2-2, with 15 bases that match TRBD2. Germline CDR1 is LNHDA and CDR2 is SQIVND (reference sequence). The CDR3 consists of 16 residues. The ends lost 5 bases at V and 6 bases at J; junction bases unmatched: 4. Written as DNA, the CDR3 is TGTGCCAGTAGTCTTAGGACTAGCGGGAGGGCCGGGGAGCTGTTTTTT. Its translation is CASSLRTSGRAGELFF.

The J gene is TRBJ2-2, the V gene TRBV6-2 or TRBV6-3; 12 nucleotides match TRBD2. The CDR3 is 18 amino acids. J lost 4 bases, V lost 2 bases, and 8 bases had no gene match. From germline, CDR1 is MNHEY and CDR2 SVGEGT. The CDR3 loop reads CASSYPLAGGIVTGELFF. CDR3 sequence (DNA): TGTGCCAGCAGTTACCCACTAGCGGGGGGAATAGTCACCGGGGAGCTGTTTTTT.

This clone was observed a single time. The chain links TRBV5-1 to TRBJ2-6; D is uncertain. The CDR3 sequence is 15 residues long. V gave up 3 bases and J gave up 0 bases, with 7 bases separating them. From germline, CDR1 is SGHRS and CDR2 YFSETQ. The CDR3 protein is CASSSRRSGANVLTF. DNA of the CDR3: TGCGCCAGCAGCTCGAGGCGCTCTGGGGCCAACGTCCTGACTTTC.

V and J are TRBV27 and TRBJ1-2; TRBD1 matches 8 bases. CDR3 length equals 16 residues. CDR1 MNHEY and CDR2 SMNVEV come from the germline V gene (reference sequence). The ends lost 7 bases at V and 4 bases at J; junction bases unmatched: 14. The CDR3 nucleotides are TGTGCCAGCAAATCCTACCGGGACAGGCTGGCCTATGGCTACACCTTC. Its translation: CASKSYRDRLAYGYTF.